This T cell receptor beta chain was sequenced during a study of patients and donors after allogeneic stem cell transplantation. V was clipped by 0 bases and J by 4 bases; unmatched bases: 6. Per the germline V gene, CDR1 is DFQATT and CDR2 is SNEGSKA (reference sequence). This CDR3 contains 15 residues. MiXCR, run by TCRdb on the RT-PCR reads, gives a single entry per CDR3 protein. In the table there are about 960,000 distinct CDR3 sequences, 15% to 20% of which are singletons. The V gene is TRBV20-1, the J gene TRBJ2-1; 7 bases agree with TRBD2. This receptor was identified in a human donor who was either an allogeneic HSCT recipient or a stem cell or donor lymphocyte infusion donor (not recorded which). It is not recorded whose cells these are; they may come from a transplant donor. The source material was blood, either unsorted or a sorted T cell fraction (not recorded which). The CDR3 loop is CSARDSSGDYNEQFF. In nucleotides, the CDR3 is TGCAGTGCTAGAGACTCTAGCGGAGATTACAATGAGCAGTTCTTC.